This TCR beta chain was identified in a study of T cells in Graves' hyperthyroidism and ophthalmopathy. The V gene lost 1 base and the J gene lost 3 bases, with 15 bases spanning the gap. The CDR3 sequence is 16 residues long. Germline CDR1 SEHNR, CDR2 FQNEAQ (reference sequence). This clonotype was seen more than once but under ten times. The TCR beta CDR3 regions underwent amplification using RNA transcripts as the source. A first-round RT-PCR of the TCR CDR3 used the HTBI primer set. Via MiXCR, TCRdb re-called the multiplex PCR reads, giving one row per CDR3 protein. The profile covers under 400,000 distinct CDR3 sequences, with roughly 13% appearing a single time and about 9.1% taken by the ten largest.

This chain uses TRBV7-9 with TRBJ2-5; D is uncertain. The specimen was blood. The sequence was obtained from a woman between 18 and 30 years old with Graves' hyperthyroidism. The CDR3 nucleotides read TGTGCCAGCAGCTTAGGTTTAGTCCCGTTTGAAGAGACCCAGTACTTC. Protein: CASSLGLVPFEETQYF.